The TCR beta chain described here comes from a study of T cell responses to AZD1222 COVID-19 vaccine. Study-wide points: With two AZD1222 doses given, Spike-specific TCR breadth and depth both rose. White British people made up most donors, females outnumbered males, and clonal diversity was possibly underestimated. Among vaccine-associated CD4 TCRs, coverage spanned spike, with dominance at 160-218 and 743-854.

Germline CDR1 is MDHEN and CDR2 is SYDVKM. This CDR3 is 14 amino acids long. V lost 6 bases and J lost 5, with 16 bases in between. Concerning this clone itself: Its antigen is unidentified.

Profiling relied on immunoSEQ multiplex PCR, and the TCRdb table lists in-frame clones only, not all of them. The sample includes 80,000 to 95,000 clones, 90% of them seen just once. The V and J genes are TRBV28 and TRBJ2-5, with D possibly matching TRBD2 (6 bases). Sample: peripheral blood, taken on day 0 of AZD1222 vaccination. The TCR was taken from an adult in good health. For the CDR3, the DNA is TGTGCCAGCAGGGGGAGTACTAGCTTGGAGACCCAGTACTTC. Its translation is CASRGSTSLETQYF.